These 13 T cell receptor beta chains were all obtained from the same sample, sequenced in a study of Graves' ophthalmopathy and Graves' hyperthyroidism. The sequenced template was RNA, covering the TCR beta CDR3 region. The first-round RT-PCR employed HTBI primers together with the Qiagen OneStep RT-PCR kit. A multiplex PCR was then performed as the second round. MiXCR, applied by TCRdb to the multiplex PCR reads, yields one record per CDR3 protein. The sample has approximately 540,000 distinct CDR3 sequences, about 40% seen once. Sequenced sample: peripheral blood or thyroid tissue (not recorded which). These receptors were collected from an adult man with Graves' hyperthyroidism.

At least ten counts were recorded for this clonotype. The rearrangement links TRBV7-8 to TRBJ2-5; 11 bases map to TRBD2. Germline CDR1 SGHVS, CDR2 FQNEAQ. The ends lost 8 bases at V and 2 bases at J; junction bases unmatched: 13. The CDR3 has 17 residues. CDR3 DNA sequence: TGTGCCAGCCGACCAGGAGTAGCGGGGGGGATACAAGAGACCCAGTACTTC. It codes for CASRPGVAGGIQETQYF.

The rearrangement links TRBV15 to TRBJ2-7; 9 nucleotides line up with TRBD1. The V gene end was trimmed by 3 bases and the J gene end by 6 bases; junction bases not matched to a gene: 9. Per the germline V gene, CDR1 is LNHNV and CDR2 is YYDKDF (reference sequence). This CDR3 spans 15 amino acids. The DNA for the CDR3 is TGTGCCACCAGCAGCCGGGACAGGGCTTTATCCGAGCAGTACTTC. This gives the protein CATSSRDRALSEQYF. Combining the CDR3 with reference TRBV15 and TRBJ2-7 gives the whole variable domain DAMVIQNPRYQVTQFGKPVTLSCSQTLNHNVMYWYQQKSSQAPKLLFHYYDKDFNNEADTPDNFQSRRPNTSFCFLDIRSPGLGDTAMYLCATSSRDRALSEQYFGPGTRLTVT.

The V call is TRBV7-9, the J call TRBJ2-1; 8 bases align to TRBD1. TRBJ2-7 matches the DNA end more closely, so the J call is doubtful. The germline V gene encodes CDR1 SEHNR and CDR2 FQNEAQ (reference sequence). CDR3 length: 15 residues. CDR3 DNA sequence: TGTGCCAGCAGCTCGGGGACAGGATCCTACAATGAGCAGTACTTC. Protein: CASSSGTGSYNEQYF.

V gene TRBV29-1 combines with J gene TRBJ1-2, with D possibly matching TRBD1 (5 bases). Germline CDR1 and CDR2: SQVTM and ANQGSEA. This CDR3 is built from 13 residues. The V end lost 4 bases, the J end lost 5 bases, and 14 bases lay between the germline ends. The CDR3 here is CSVARGPGYGYTF. DNA for the CDR3: TGCAGCGTTGCAAGGGGACCTGGATATGGCTACACCTTC.

This clonotype was observed once. The chain uses TRBV7-2 and TRBJ2-7; 8 bases are a match to TRBD2. The end of the DNA is better explained by TRBJ2-1, so the J call may be wrong. Germline V lookup: CDR1 SGHTA, CDR2 FQGNSA. The length of the CDR3 is 16 residues. The CDR3 sequence is CASSSGGDYSLDEQFF. Written as DNA, the CDR3 is TGTGCCAGCAGCTCGGGGGGGGACTATAGCCTCGATGAGCAGTTCTTC.

This clonotype was detected only a few times. V gene TRBV2 combines with J gene TRBJ2-3; no definite D call. Looked up from germline, CDR1 is SNHLY and CDR2 is FYNNEI. This CDR3 contains 12 residues. V was cut by 4 bases and J by 4 bases, with 6 bases left in between. CDR3 region: CASSGVADTQYF. As DNA, the CDR3 is TGTGCCAGCAGTGGAGTAGCAGATACGCAGTATTTT.

This clonotype showed up many times. The chain couples TRBV7-6 to TRBJ2-7; D uncertain. The V end lost 5 bases, the J end lost 1 base, and 24 bases lay between the germline ends. CDR1 is SGHVS and CDR2 is FNYEAQ in the germline V gene. This CDR3 is built from 18 residues. The CDR3 sequence is CASSPTQPPSVSSYEQYF. CDR3 DNA: TGTGCCAGCAGCCCAACCCAACCGCCCAGCGTATCTTCCTACGAGCAGTACTTC.

The rearrangement joins TRBV6-2 or TRBV6-3 to TRBJ1-2; TRBD1 matches 10 bases. V lost 5 bases and J lost 8; bases outside the gene matches: 11. Germline V lookup: CDR1 MNHEY, CDR2 SVGEGT. The CDR3 consists of 15 residues. DNA of the CDR3: TGTGCCAGCAGTCTCGACAGGGGGCGTAGCGGGGGCTACACCTTC. Encoded protein: CASSLDRGRSGGYTF.

This clonotype was seen ten or more times. The chain employs TRBV20-1 and TRBJ1-5; D is unresolved. The CDR3 loop spans 12 amino acids. The V gene lost 3 bases and the J gene lost 3 bases, with 6 bases spanning the gap. CDR1 and CDR2 from the germline V gene are DFQATT and SNEGSKA (reference sequence). In DNA, the CDR3 is TGCAGTGCTAGGACATCCAATCAGCCCCAGCATTTT. Protein product: CSARTSNQPQHF.

The gene calls are TRBV27 and TRBJ2-2; TRBD2 matches 13 bases. V dropped 10 bases and J dropped 7; count of bases not matched to a gene: 9. Germline CDR1 reads MNHEY; CDR2 reads SMNVEV (reference sequence). The CDR3 has 15 amino acids. The CDR3: CATTSGGASIGELFF. DNA for the CDR3: TGTGCCACAACTAGCGGGGGGGCATCCATCGGGGAGCTGTTTTTT.

The V call is TRBV2, the J call TRBJ2-7; weak D call: TRBD2 (5 bases). Deletions cut 6 bases from V and 2 bases from J, with 14 bases between. The CDR3 is 14 amino acids. Germline values: CDR1 SNHLY, CDR2 FYNNEI. The CDR3 DNA reads as TGTGCCAGCAGGAGGACTTTCCTCACCTACGAGCAGTACTTC. Its translation is CASRRTFLTYEQYF. Full variable domain (rest looked up from reference TRBV2 and TRBJ2-7): EPEVTQTPSHQVTQMGQEVILRCVPISNHLYFYWYRQILGQKVEFLVSFYNNEISEKSEIFDDQFSVERPDGSNFTLKIRSTKLEDSAMYFCASRRTFLTYEQYFGPGTRLTVT.

This clonotype was observed at least ten times. This chain joins TRBV24-1 and TRBJ2-5, with 7 bases lining up with TRBD1. This CDR3 has 14 residues. V gave up 2 bases and J gave up 4 bases; unmatched junction bases: 3. CDR1 and CDR2 (germline): KGHDR, SFDVKD. The CDR3 DNA reads as TGTGCCACCAGTGATTCGGCAGGGGGAGAGACCCAGTACTTC. This sequence encodes CATSDSAGGETQYF.

This chain connects TRBV15 to TRBJ2-7; D possibly corresponds to TRBD1 (6 bases). This CDR3 is 13 amino acids long. The V gene lost 0 bases and the J gene lost 7 bases, with 10 bases spanning the gap. Germline assignment: CDR1 LNHNV and CDR2 YYDKDF (reference sequence). For the CDR3, the DNA is TGTGCCACCAGCAGAGACGGGACAAAAGAGCAGTACTTC. This gives the protein CATSRDGTKEQYF.